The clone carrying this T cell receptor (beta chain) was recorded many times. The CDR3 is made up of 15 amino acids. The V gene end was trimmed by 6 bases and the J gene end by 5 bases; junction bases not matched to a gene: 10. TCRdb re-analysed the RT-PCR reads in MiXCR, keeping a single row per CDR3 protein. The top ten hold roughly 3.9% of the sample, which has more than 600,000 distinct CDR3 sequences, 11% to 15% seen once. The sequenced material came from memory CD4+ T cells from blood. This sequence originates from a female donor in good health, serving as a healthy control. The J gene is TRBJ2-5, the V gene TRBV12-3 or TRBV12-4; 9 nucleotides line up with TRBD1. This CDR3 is CASSLQGAGWETQYF. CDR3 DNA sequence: TGTGCCAGCAGCCTACAGGGGGCTGGGTGGGAGACCCAGTACTTC.